The entry below gives a single T cell receptor beta chain sequence along with its context. Its antigen is unidentified. Repertoires were generated with immunoSEQ multiplex PCR, while TCRdb's copy carries only in-frame clones and drops some. Of tens of thousands of clones in the sample, approximately 91% were seen once. This sample is part of a study of identifying expanded T cells in peripheral blood. The CDR3 spans 14 residues. Between the trimmed V and J ends, which lost 8 bases and 2 bases, there was a span of 16 bases. The germline gives CDR1 SEHNR, CDR2 FQNEAQ (reference sequence). Regarding the study as a whole: Differentially abundant clones: 0.95 to 1.5 between replicates, about 16 at approximately two weeks, roughly 18 at four. Two-week clone count variance significantly increased as total template count grew.

Input material: blood. The chain joins TRBV7-9 to TRBJ2-7, with TRBD1 as a possible D gene (6 bases). This sequence originates from a person between 18 and 70 years old in good health. The CDR3 here is CASEITGLTYEQYF. DNA of the CDR3: TGTGCCAGCGAAATAACAGGGTTGACCTACGAGCAGTACTTC.